These 19 T cell receptor beta chains originate from one sample sequenced in a study of blood T cell repertoires in COVID-19. Profiled with immunoSEQ multiplex PCR; TCRdb holds only in-frame clones, not every one. The repertoire holds about 200,000 clones, 70% to 90% seen once, with roughly 2.2% in the top ten. Sample: peripheral blood. Every receptor here comes from a woman in her 50s with acute or convalescent COVID-19.

The chain couples TRBV4-1 to TRBJ2-1, with D hard to call. Germline CDR1 MGHRA, CDR2 YSYEKL. The CDR3 sequence is 15 residues long. The V end was cut by 4 bases, the J end by 10 bases, with 20 bases between. The CDR3 region has the DNA TGCGCCAGCAGCCCAGAGGTTGCGCTACCCGGGGAGCAGTTCTTC. Protein sequence: CASSPEVALPGEQFF.

This clone is a singleton in its sample. At one end the junction does not follow the germline gene, possibly because of a read error. The V and J genes are TRBV4-2 and TRBJ2-7; weak D call: TRBD1 (5 bases). The CDR3 is made up of 13 amino acids. CDR1 and CDR2 from the germline V gene are LGHNA and YNFKEQ. CDR3 residues: CASSLGEGHLRIF. The CDR3 DNA is TGTGCCAGCAGCCTAGGGGAAGGTCACCTCAGGATCTTC.

The chain carries TRBV27 and TRBJ2-5, with D hard to call. This CDR3 comprises 13 residues. Per germline, CDR1 MNHEY and CDR2 SMNVEV (reference sequence). With 1 base removed from V and 2 bases from J, the gap between germline ends came to 5 bases. The CDR3 is CASSLFGQETQYF. The DNA for the CDR3 is TGTGCCAGCAGTTTATTCGGGCAAGAGACCCAGTACTTC.

V and J are TRBV7-2 and TRBJ2-7; 8 bases line up with TRBD2. Germline V gene lookup returns CDR1 SGHTA and CDR2 FQGNSA. The CDR3 totals 15 residues. V gave up 4 bases and J gave up 6 bases; unmatched junction bases: 11. The CDR3 nucleotides are TGTGCCAGCAGCTCGAATCTAGCGGGCTCACGCGAGCAGTACTTC. Its protein is CASSSNLAGSREQYF.

CDR3 coding DNA: TGCGCCAGCAGCCCTTTCGGCGGACTTTACGAGCAGTACTTC. Protein sequence: CASSPFGGLYEQYF. The V and J genes are TRBV4-1 and TRBJ2-7, with D tentatively TRBD2 (5 bases). The CDR3 sequence is 14 residues long. Trimming removed 4 bases from V and 4 bases from J, with 14 bases in between. Germline V lookup: CDR1 MGHRA, CDR2 YSYEKL.

A single count supports this clone. This rearrangement joins TRBV6-6 to TRBJ2-1; tentatively, D is TRBD2 (6 bases). The CDR3 runs 14 residues. V was pared by 8 bases and J by 4 bases, with 15 bases between. Looked up from germline, CDR1 is MNHNY and CDR2 is SVGAGI (reference sequence). In DNA, the CDR3 is TGTGCCAGCCACAGTGGGGGGATATACAATGAGCAGTTCTTC. Translating gives CASHSGGIYNEQFF.

V and J are TRBV6-6 and TRBJ1-5; 9 nucleotides agree with TRBD1. There are 15 residues in the CDR3. V lost 6 bases, J lost 5 bases, and 8 bases stayed unmatched. Germline loops: CDR1 MNHNY, CDR2 SVGAGI (reference sequence). Here the CDR3 DNA reads TGTGCCAGCAGCCGATTCCGGACAGGGGATCAGCCCCAGCATTTT. Amino acids: CASSRFRTGDQPQHF.

The V and J genes are TRBV7-2 and TRBJ2-5; no definite D call. This CDR3 spans 14 amino acids. CDR1 and CDR2 from the germline V gene are SGHTA and FQGNSA. Trimming took off 3 bases at V and 1 base at J, with 9 bases between the two ends. This CDR3 reads CASSFGSGQETQYF. For the CDR3, the DNA is TGTGCCAGCAGCTTTGGTAGTGGCCAAGAGACCCAGTACTTC.

The chain carries TRBV9 and TRBJ2-1, with 9 bases matching TRBD2. Trimming cost V 0 bases and J 1 base; bases outside gene matches: 8. This CDR3 is built from 18 residues. Germline assignment: CDR1 SGDLS and CDR2 YYNGEE. CDR3 nucleotides: TGTGCCAGCAGCGTAGGAGGGGATAGCGGGGGATCCTACAATGAGCAGTTCTTC. Translation: CASSVGGDSGGSYNEQFF.

V gene TRBV5-1 combines with J gene TRBJ1-6, with D possibly being TRBD1 (5 bases). The CDR3 covers 16 residues. V was shortened by 5 bases and J by 6 bases, with 18 bases between the two germline ends. Germline CDR1 and CDR2: SGHRS and YFSETQ. The CDR3 reads CASSLQDLRFNSPLHF. The CDR3 nucleotides are TGCGCCAGCAGTTTACAGGACCTTCGGTTTAATTCACCCCTCCACTTT.

The CDR3 nucleotides read TGTGCCAGTACGACTAGCGGGCCCGGGGAGCTGTTTTTT. Translated: CASTTSGPGELFF. The chain is built from TRBV6-5 and TRBJ2-2; 10 bases align to TRBD2. The CDR3 runs 13 residues. J lost 6 bases, V lost 9 bases, and 4 bases had no gene match. CDR1 is MNHEY, CDR2 SVGAGI, per germline.

The rearrangement links TRBV5-8 to TRBJ1-6, with unresolved D. From germline, CDR1 is SGHTS and CDR2 YDEGEE. This CDR3 region has 15 residues. V dropped 4 bases and J dropped 7 bases, with 15 bases sitting between them. CDR3 bases: TGTGCCAGCAGCCCCTTCGGGAAGGGAAATTCACCCCTCCACTTT. Its translation is CASSPFGKGNSPLHF.

The gene calls are TRBV29-1 and TRBJ1-1; D gene unclear. The CDR3 contains 11 residues. V was clipped by 8 bases and J by 6 bases, with 13 bases between them. Germline CDR1 is SQVTM and CDR2 is ANQGSEA. Written as DNA, the CDR3 is TGCAGCACACGAAGGGAGGCTGAAGCTTTCTTT. Translated: CSTRREAEAFF.

The chain couples TRBV7-2 to TRBJ2-7, with 12 bases identical to TRBD2. CDR1 SGHTA and CDR2 FQGNSA come from the germline V gene. J was trimmed by 3 bases and V by 5 bases; bases with no gene match: 2. The CDR3 runs to 14 residues. The CDR3 DNA is TGTGCCAGCAGCCCGGGACTAGCGGGCTACGAGCAGTACTTC. This gives the protein CASSPGLAGYEQYF.

The V gene is TRBV19, the J gene TRBJ1-2; TRBD1 agrees at 8 bases. CDR1 is LNHDA and CDR2 is SQIVND in the germline V gene (reference sequence). Unmatched junction bases numbered 10, after V lost 5 bases and J lost 5 bases. The CDR3 totals 15 residues. The CDR3 nucleotides read TGTGCCAGTAGTGAACAGGGGGGCCTTGGGTATGGCTACACCTTC. Translating it yields CASSEQGGLGYGYTF.

The chain recombines TRBV4-3 with TRBJ2-3; D is uncertain. This CDR3 spans 14 amino acids. Germline CDR1 is LGHNA and CDR2 is YSLEER. V gave up 1 base and J gave up 5 bases, with 10 bases separating them. The CDR3 DNA sequence: TGCGCCAGCAGCCAAGGAGTCGCAGGAGATACGCAGTATTTT. Its protein product is CASSQGVAGDTQYF.

This chain joins TRBV5-1 and TRBJ2-2, with 8 bases fitting TRBD2. V lost 0 bases and J lost 0; bases outside the gene matches: 4. From germline, CDR1 is SGHRS and CDR2 YFSETQ. This CDR3 is 17 amino acids long. The CDR3 DNA sequence: TGCGCCAGCAGCTTGGGTAGTAGCGGGACGAACACCGGGGAGCTGTTTTTT. It encodes CASSLGSSGTNTGELFF.

The genes are TRBV7-2 and TRBJ2-7; a weak D match, TRBD2 (6 bases). V was pared by 1 base and J by 3 bases, with 10 bases between. The CDR3 is 14 residues long. Germline V lookup: CDR1 SGHTA, CDR2 FQGNSA. For the CDR3, the DNA is TGTGCCAGCAGCTTAGGGGCGGGGTACTACGAGCAGTACTTC. It is translated as CASSLGAGYYEQYF.

The chain joins TRBV5-1 to TRBJ2-7; possible D gene TRBD1, 6 bases. CDR3 size: 13 residues. Germline CDR1 reads SGHRS; CDR2 reads YFSETQ. Deletions cut 4 bases from V and 2 bases from J, with 10 bases between. The CDR3 bases are TGCGCCAGCAGCGGGCAGGGGACCTACGAGCAGTACTTC. Its translation is CASSGQGTYEQYF.